This is a list of T cell receptor beta chains from one sample in a study of blood T cell repertoires in COVID-19. Profiled with immunoSEQ multiplex PCR; TCRdb holds only in-frame clones, not every one. This sample has hundreds of thousands of clones, with approximately 90% found just once. Sequencing used PBMCs or T cells enriched from blood (not recorded which). These receptors were obtained from a woman between 40 and 50 years old who had recovered from COVID-19. The CDR3 runs from the conserved cysteine through the conserved F or W. The order of the fields is clone size, D gene, J gene, V gene, CDR3 DNA, CDR3 protein. The D gene is left open where the match is weak. Size is omitted from some rows. Given values are once, few, many or a class for expanded clones.

>once|NA|TRBJ2-3|TRBV12-3/TRBV12-4
TGTGCCAGCAGCCGAGGAGATACGCAGTATTTT
CASSRGDTQYF
>NA|TRBD1|TRBJ2-5|TRBV11-2
TGTGCCAGCAGCTTAGCCAGGGGGGAGACCCAGTACTTC
CASSLARGETQYF
>NA|TRBD1|TRBJ2-7|TRBV7-2
TGTGCCAGCGGAGGACAGGGGCCCCACGAGCAGTACTTC
CASGGQGPHEQYF
>NA|TRBD1|TRBJ1-1|TRBV16
TGTGCCAGCAGCCAATTTGAAGGGGGCCGAGGCACTGAAGCTTTCTTT
CASSQFEGGRGTEAFF
>few|TRBD1|TRBJ2-3|TRBV6-5
TGTGCCAGCAGTTCGGACAGGGATGGGTCTACGCAGTATTTT
CASSSDRDGSTQYF
>NA|TRBD1|TRBJ2-7|TRBV2
TGTGCCAGCAGTGAAGAGGGACAGGGGTCCTACGAGCAGTACTTC
CASSEEGQGSYEQYF
>NA|NA|TRBJ2-3|TRBV30
TGTGCCTGGAGTGTCGGGACTCTCCCCACAGATACGCAGTATTTT
CAWSVGTLPTDTQYF
>once|NA|TRBJ1-1|TRBV20-1
TGCAGTGTTAGTCCCGGGAACACTGAAGCTTTCTTT
CSVSPGNTEAFF
>NA|TRBD1|TRBJ1-5|TRBV2
TGTGCCAGCAGTCGACAGGGTGGAGATCATCAGCCCCAGCATTTT
CASSRQGGDHQPQHF
>few|NA|TRBJ2-7|TRBV6-2/TRBV6-3
TGTGCCAGCAGCACCGTTGGGCGGGGCACCTACGAGCAGTACTTC
CASSTVGRGTYEQYF
>NA|NA|TRBJ2-3|TRBV5-8
TGTGCCAGCAGCTTAACAAGCACAGATACGCAGTATTTT
CASSLTSTDTQYF
>NA|TRBD2|TRBJ2-1|TRBV27
TGTGCCAGCAGCCCTCTCTGGGCTAGCGGGAGTGGGGATGAGCAGTTCTTC
CASSPLWASGSGDEQFF
>NA|TRBD2|TRBJ2-7|TRBV9
TGTGCCAGCAGCGTTAGCGGGAGGCCCTCTGCCGAGCAGTACTTC
CASSVSGRPSAEQYF
>NA|NA|TRBJ1-5|TRBV27
TGTGCCAGCAGTTTGGGGGGACCCAGTCAGGGCCAGCCCCAGCATTTT
CASSLGGPSQGQPQHF
>few|NA|TRBJ2-7|TRBV4-1
TGCGCCAGCAGCCTAATGCCTACACAGGACTACGAGCAGTACTTC
CASSLMPTQDYEQYF
>NA|TRBD2|TRBJ2-5|TRBV18
TGTGCCAGCTCACCGGGACTAGCGGGACTTCGTGGTGAGACCCAGTACTTC
CASSPGLAGLRGETQYF
>few|NA|TRBJ1-6|TRBV12-3/TRBV12-4
TGTGCCAGCAGTTTTGAGGGGGATTCACCCCTCCACTTT
CASSFEGDSPLHF
>NA|TRBD1|TRBJ2-7|TRBV28
TGTGCCAGCAGTTCCAACCCCCCGGGACAGGGGACTGGCGAGCAGTACTTC
CASSSNPPGQGTGEQYF
>NA|NA|TRBJ1-3|TRBV28
TGTGCCAGCAGTTTGAGACACTCTGGAAACACCATATATTTT
CASSLRHSGNTIYF
>NA|TRBD1|TRBJ2-5|TRBV6-6
TGTGCCAGCAGTTCGGCTCGACAGGGCAAAGAGACCCAGTACTTC
CASSSARQGKETQYF
>few|NA|TRBJ1-1|TRBV19
TGTGCCAGTCTAACCAAGAACACTGAAGCTTTCTTT
CASLTKNTEAFF
>NA|TRBD2|TRBJ2-3|TRBV2
TGTGCCAGCAGTGAAGCAGATCCGGGACTAGCGGGTCTCGATACGCAGTATTTT
CASSEADPGLAGLDTQYF
>NA|TRBD2|TRBJ2-1|TRBV7-2
TGTGCCAGCAGCTTACTAGCGGGGGGTAATGAGCAGTTCTTC
CASSLLAGGNEQFF
>NA|NA|TRBJ1-1|TRBV27
TGTGCCAGCAGTTTAGGCGGGTTAAGCACTGAAGCTTTCTTT
CASSLGGLSTEAFF
>NA|NA|TRBJ1-1|TRBV18
TGTGCCAGCTCATCTGGTGCGCGGGGGATCACTGAAGCTTTCTTT
CASSSGARGITEAFF
>once|NA|TRBJ1-4|TRBV6-1
TGTGCCAGCAGTGAAGCGTACAGGGAAAAACTGTTTTTT
CASSEAYREKLFF
>once|NA|TRBJ2-7|TRBV19
TGTGCCAGTAGTATAGTGAACAGATCCATCCACGAGCAGTACTTC
CASSIVNRSIHEQYF
>NA|NA|TRBJ1-1|TRBV11-2
TGTGCCAGCAGGTCCCCCGGAGGAAGCAGAATGAACACTGAAGCTTTCTTT
CASRSPGGSRMNTEAFF
>NA|TRBD1|TRBJ1-2|TRBV7-2
TGTGCCAGCAGCTTGGGGACAGGGGGTGGCAATGGCTACACCTTC
CASSLGTGGGNGYTF
>NA|TRBD2|TRBJ2-3|TRBV7-2
TGTGCCAGCAGCTCGGTAGCGGGAGTATTTGCAGATACGCAGTATTTT
CASSSVAGVFADTQYF
>NA|NA|TRBJ1-4|TRBV19
TGTGCCAGTAGACCGGGGACAACTAATGAAAAACTGTTTTTT
CASRPGTTNEKLFF
>NA|TRBD1|TRBJ1-2|TRBV6-5
TGTGCCAGCAGCCTTGACAGGGGAGGCGGCTACACCTTC
CASSLDRGGGYTF
>once|NA|TRBJ1-3|TRBV7-8
TGTGCCAGCAGCTCCCGTTTGCGGGGTCAATCTCGTGGAAACACCATATATTTT
CASSSRLRGQSRGNTIYF
>NA|TRBD2|TRBJ2-7|TRBV19
TGTGCCAGTAGTATAGATTTGGCTAGCGGGAGCTACGAGCAGTACTTC
CASSIDLASGSYEQYF
>NA|NA|TRBJ2-4|TRBV4-2
TGTGCCAGCAGCCAAGAGTTCCGGAGACTAGCCAAAAACATTCAGTACTTC
CASSQEFRRLAKNIQYF
>once|TRBD1|TRBJ1-2|TRBV28
TGTGCCAGCAGTTTATCCGGGACAGGGGGTTATGTTGGCTACACCTTC
CASSLSGTGGYVGYTF
>NA|TRBD1|TRBJ2-3|TRBV6-1
TGTGCCAGCAGTGGGACAGGGGTTCCTACTAGCACAGATACGCAGTATTTT
CASSGTGVPTSTDTQYF
>NA|NA|TRBJ1-6|TRBV27
TGTGCCAGCAGACAGGGAACATCCTATAATTCACCCCTCCACTTT
CASRQGTSYNSPLHF
>NA|NA|TRBJ2-1|TRBV10-3
TGTGCCATCAGTGAGTCGAACAAGGGGCAGTCCTACAATGAGCAGTTCTTC
CAISESNKGQSYNEQFF